The entry that follows covers one T cell receptor beta chain sequence. Its cognate antigen is unknown. Libraries were prepared by immunoSEQ multiplex PCR; TCRdb keeps only in-frame clonotypes and omits some of them. The top ten clones hold roughly 0.16% of a sample with around 99,000 clones, around 91% of them seen once. The V gene's germline CDR1 is KGHSH and CDR2 LQKENI. This CDR3 comprises 18 residues. Trimming cost V 2 bases and J 4 bases; bases outside gene matches: 16. This record comes from a study of OX40 agonist ivuxolimab in advanced cancers. Overall study context: Ivuxolimab, which patients received intravenously every 2 weeks, was dosed at 0.01 to 10 mg/kg. Past anti-PD-1, anti-PD-L1 or anti-CTLA-4 therapy was accepted, and 40% had received some.

Study-level results: Antigens targeted by the expanded peripheral T cells were not determined. CD8+ T cells (on average) carried more expanded clones than CD4+ T cells.

The source is an adult with an advanced solid tumor such as melanoma, head and neck, liver or kidney cancer. The chain recombines TRBV18 with TRBJ1-1; 7 bases map to TRBD1. Material: CD4+ or CD8+ T cells sorted from blood, obtained in a trial of the OX40 agonist ivuxolimab. The CDR3 here is CASSPFRGARLKGTEAFF. As DNA, the CDR3 is TGTGCCAGCTCACCATTCAGGGGGGCGCGACTCAAGGGCACTGAAGCTTTCTTT.